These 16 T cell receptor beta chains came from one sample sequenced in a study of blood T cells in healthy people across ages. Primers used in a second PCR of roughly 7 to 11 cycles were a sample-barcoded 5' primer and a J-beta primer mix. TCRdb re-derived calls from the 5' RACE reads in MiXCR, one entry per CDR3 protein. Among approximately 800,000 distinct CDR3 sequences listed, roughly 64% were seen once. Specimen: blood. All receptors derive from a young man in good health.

Here the CDR3 DNA reads TGTGCCAGCAGCTCCAGGTACCGGGATTTGGTGAACACTGAAGCTTTCTTT. Its protein is CASSSRYRDLVNTEAFF. The chain is built from TRBV13 and TRBJ1-1; no definite D call. Trimming pared 4 bases from V and 0 bases from J, leaving 18 bases between. Germline CDR1 is PRHDT and CDR2 is FYEKMQ (reference sequence). The CDR3 contains 17 residues.

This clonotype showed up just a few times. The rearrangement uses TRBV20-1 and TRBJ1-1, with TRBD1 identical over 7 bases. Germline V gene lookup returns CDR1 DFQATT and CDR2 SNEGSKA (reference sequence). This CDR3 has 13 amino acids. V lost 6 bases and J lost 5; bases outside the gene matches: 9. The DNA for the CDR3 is TGCAGTGCGAATCAGGGGGTGATAACTGAAGCTTTCTTT. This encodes CSANQGVITEAFF.

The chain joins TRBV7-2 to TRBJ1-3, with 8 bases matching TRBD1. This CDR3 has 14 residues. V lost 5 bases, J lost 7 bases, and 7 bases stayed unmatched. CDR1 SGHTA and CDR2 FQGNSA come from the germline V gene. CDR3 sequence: CASSQSTGVNTIYF. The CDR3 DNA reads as TGTGCCAGCAGCCAATCGACAGGGGTCAACACCATATATTTT.

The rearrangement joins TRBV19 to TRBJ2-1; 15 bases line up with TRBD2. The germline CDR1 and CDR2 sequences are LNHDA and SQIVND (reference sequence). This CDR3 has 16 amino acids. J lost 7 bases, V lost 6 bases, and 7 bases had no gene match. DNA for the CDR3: TGTGCCAGTAGCCCCTGGACTAGCGGGGGGGGTAATGAGCAGTTCTTC. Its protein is CASSPWTSGGGNEQFF.

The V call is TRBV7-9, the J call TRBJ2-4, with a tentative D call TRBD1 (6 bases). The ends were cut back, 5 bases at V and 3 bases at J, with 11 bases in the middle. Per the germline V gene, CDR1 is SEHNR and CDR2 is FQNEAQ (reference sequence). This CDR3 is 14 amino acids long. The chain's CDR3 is CASSHRDNKNIQYF. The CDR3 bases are TGTGCCAGCAGCCATCGGGACAACAAAAACATTCAGTACTTC.

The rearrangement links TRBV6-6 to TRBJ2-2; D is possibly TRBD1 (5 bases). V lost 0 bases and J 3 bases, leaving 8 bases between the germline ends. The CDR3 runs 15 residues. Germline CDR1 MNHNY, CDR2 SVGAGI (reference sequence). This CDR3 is CASSYSQGHTGELFF. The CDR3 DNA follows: TGTGCCAGCAGTTACTCCCAGGGTCACACCGGGGAGCTGTTTTTT.

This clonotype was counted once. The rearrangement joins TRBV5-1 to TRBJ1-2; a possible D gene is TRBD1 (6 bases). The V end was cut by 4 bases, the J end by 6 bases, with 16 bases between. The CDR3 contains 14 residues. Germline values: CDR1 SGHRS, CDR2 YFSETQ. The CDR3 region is CASSRRGGVDGYTF. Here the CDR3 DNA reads TGCGCCAGCAGCCGGAGGGGGGGCGTCGATGGCTACACCTTC.

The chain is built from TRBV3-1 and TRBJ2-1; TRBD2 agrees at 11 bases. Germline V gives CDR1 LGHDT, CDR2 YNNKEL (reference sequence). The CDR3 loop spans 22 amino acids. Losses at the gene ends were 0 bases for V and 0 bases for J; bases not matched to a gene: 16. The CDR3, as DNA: TGTGCCAGCAGCCAAGAAAGGACAGCCGGGACTAGCGGACCTAGCTCCTACAATGAGCAGTTCTTC. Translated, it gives CASSQERTAGTSGPSSYNEQFF.

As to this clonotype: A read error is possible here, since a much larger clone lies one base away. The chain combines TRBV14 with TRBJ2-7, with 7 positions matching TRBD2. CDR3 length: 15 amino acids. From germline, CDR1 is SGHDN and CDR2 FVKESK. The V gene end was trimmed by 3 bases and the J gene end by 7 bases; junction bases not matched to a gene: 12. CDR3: CASSHNSGGRDEQYF. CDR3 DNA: TGTGCCAGCAGCCACAATAGCGGTGGGAGGGATGAGCAGTACTTC.

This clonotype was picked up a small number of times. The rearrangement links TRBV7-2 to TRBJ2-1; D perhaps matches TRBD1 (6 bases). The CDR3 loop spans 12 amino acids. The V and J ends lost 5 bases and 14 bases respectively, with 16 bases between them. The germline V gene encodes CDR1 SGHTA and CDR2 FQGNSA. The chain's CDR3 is CASSPQGRQEFF. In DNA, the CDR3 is TGTGCCAGCAGCCCCCAGGGGCGGCAGGAGTTCTTC.

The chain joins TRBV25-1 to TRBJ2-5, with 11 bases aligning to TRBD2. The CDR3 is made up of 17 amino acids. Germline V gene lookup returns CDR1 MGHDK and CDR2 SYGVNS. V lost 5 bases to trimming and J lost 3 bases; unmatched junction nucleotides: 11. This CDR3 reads CASSRGPLAGAEETQYF. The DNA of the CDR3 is TGTGCCAGCAGTCGGGGGCCACTAGCGGGGGCAGAAGAGACCCAGTACTTC.

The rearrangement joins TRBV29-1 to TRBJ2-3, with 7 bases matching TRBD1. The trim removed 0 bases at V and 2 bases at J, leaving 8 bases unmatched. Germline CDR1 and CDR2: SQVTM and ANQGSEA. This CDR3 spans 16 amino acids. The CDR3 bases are TGCAGCGTTGAAGATTATGAGGGGGCCATCACAGATACGCAGTATTTT. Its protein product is CSVEDYEGAITDTQYF.

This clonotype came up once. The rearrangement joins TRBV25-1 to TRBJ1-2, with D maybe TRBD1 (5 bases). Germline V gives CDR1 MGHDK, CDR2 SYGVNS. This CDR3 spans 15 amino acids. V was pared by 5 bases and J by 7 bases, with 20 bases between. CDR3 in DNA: TGTGCCAGCAGTAGCGATCGGGACCGAGTTCGTGGCTACACCTTC. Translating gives CASSSDRDRVRGYTF.

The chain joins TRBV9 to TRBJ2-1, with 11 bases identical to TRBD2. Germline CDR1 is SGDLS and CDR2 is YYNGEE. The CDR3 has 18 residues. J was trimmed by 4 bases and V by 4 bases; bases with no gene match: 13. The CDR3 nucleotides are TGTGCCAGCAGCACCCCCAAGGGACTAGCGGCCCTATACAATGAGCAGTTCTTC. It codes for CASSTPKGLAALYNEQFF.

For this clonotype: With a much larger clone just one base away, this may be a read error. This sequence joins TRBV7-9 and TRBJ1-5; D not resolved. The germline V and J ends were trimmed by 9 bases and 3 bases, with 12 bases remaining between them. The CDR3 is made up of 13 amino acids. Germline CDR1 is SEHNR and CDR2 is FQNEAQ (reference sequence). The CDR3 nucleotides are TGTGCCAGTGGATTATCGACCAATCAGCCCCAGCATTTT. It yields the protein CASGLSTNQPQHF.

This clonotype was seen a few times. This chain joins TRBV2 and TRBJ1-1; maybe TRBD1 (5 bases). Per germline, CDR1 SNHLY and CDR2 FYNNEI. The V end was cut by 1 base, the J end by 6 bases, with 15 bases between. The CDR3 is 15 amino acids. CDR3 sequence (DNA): TGTGCCAGCAGTGAAGAGGATTTTGTGGGGGCTGAAGCTTTCTTT. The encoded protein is CASSEEDFVGAEAFF.